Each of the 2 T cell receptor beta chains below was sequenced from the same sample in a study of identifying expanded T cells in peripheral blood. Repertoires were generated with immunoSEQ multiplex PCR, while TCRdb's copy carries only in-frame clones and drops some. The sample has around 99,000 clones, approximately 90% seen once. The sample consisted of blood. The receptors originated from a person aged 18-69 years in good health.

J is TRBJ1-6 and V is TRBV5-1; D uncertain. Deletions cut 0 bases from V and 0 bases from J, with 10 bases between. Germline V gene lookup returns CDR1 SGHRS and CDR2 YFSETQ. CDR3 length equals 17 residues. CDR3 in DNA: TGCGCCAGCAGCTTGGCGGCAGGCAGCTCCTATAATTCACCCCTCCACTTT. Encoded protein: CASSLAAGSSYNSPLHF.

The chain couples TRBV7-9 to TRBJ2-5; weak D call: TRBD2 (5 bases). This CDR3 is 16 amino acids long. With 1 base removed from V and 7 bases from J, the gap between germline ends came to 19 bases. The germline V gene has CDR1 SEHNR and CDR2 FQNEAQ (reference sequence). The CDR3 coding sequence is TGTGCCAGCAGCTTAGATGATAGCGAACTCCCACGGACCCAGTACTTC. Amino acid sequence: CASSLDDSELPRTQYF.